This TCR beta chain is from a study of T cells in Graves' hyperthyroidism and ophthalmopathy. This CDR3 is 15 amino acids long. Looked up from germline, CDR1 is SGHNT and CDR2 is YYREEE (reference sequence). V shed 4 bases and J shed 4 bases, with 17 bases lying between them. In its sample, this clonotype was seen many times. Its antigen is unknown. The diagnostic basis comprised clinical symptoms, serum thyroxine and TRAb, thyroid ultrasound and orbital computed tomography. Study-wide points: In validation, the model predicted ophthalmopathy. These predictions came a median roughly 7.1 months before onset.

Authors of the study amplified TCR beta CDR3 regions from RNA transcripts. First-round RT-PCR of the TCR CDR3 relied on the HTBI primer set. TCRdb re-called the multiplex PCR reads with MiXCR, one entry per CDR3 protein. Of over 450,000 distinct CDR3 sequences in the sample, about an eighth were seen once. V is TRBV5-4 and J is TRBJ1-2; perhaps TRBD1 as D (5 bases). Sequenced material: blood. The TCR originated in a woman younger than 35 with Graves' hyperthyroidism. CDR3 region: CASSGGWASSYGYTF. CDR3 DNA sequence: TGTGCCAGCAGCGGGGGGTGGGCGTCCTCCTATGGCTACACCTTC.